This TCR beta chain was sequenced for a study of T cells in localized non-small cell lung cancer. General study results and limits: Median detection of top 100 tumor clones in adjacent lung was 57 clones. A denser population of T cells in blood accompanied longer overall survival. Heterogeneity within the tumor remains possible, as just one region underwent sequencing. Exceeding tumor, uninvolved adjacent lung had the highest T cell clonality.

Sequencing used immunoSEQ multiplex PCR; TCRdb keeps in-frame clones, though not all of them. The top ten hold more than 14% of the sample, which has around 83,000 clones, 87% seen once. Germline CDR1 is LGHNA and CDR2 is YNFKEQ. Trimming removed 4 bases from V and 0 bases from J, with 13 bases in between. The CDR3 extends over 16 amino acids. A note on this clone: Its antigen remains unknown.

The TCR originated in a man between 35 and 75 years old with stage I squamous cell lung carcinoma. This chain connects TRBV4-2 to TRBJ1-5, with unresolved D. The material sequenced was peripheral blood, taken before any cancer treatment. CDR3 sequence (DNA): TGTGCCAGCAGCCTCCAGCCGACCTATAGCAATCAGCCCCAGCATTTT. Protein: CASSLQPTYSNQPQHF.